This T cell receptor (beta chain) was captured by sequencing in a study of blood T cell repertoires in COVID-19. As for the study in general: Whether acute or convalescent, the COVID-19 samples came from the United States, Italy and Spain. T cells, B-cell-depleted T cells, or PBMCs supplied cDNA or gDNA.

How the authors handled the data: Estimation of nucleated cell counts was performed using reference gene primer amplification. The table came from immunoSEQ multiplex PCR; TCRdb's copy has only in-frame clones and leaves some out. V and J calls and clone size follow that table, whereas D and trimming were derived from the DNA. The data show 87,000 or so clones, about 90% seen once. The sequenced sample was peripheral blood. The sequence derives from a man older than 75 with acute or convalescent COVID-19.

The CDR3 DNA reads as TGCGCCAGCAGTGAGCAGGGCGCCCGTCAGCCCCAGCATTTT. Translating it yields CASSEQGARQPQHF. The chain employs TRBV10-2 and TRBJ1-5, with D tentatively TRBD1 (5 bases). The CDR3 has 14 amino acids. In germline, CDR1 is WSHSY, CDR2 SAAADI. V was pared by 2 bases and J by 6 bases, with 11 bases between.